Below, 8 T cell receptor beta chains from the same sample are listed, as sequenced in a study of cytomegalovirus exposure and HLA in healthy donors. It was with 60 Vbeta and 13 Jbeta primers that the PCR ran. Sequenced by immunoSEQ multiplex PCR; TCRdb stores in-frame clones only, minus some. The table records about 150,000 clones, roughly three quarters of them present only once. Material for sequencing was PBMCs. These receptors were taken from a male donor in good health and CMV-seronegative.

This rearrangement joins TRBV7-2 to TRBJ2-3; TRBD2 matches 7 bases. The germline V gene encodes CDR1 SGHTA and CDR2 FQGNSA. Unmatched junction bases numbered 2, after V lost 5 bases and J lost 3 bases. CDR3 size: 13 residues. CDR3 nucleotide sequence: TGTGCCAGCAGCCGGACTAGTACAGATACGCAGTATTTT. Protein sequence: CASSRTSTDTQYF.

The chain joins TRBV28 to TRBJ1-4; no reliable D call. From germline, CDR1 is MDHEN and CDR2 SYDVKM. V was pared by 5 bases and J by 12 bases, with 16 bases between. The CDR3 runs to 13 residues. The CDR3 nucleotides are TGTGCCAGCAGTCCTATGGCCGGGAGGGAACTGTTTTTT. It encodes CASSPMAGRELFF.

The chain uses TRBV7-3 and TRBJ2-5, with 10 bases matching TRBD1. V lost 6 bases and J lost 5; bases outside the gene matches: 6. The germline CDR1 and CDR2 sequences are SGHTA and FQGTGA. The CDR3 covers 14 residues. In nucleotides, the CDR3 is TGTGCCAGCAGTTGGGGACAGGGGAGCGAGACCCAGTACTTC. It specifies CASSWGQGSETQYF.

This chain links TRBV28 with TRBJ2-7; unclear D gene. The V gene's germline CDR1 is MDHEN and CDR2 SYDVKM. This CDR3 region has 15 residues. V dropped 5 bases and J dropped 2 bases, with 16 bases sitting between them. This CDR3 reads CASSPPLTTAYEQYF. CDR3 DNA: TGTGCCAGCAGTCCACCGTTAACTACCGCCTACGAGCAGTACTTC.

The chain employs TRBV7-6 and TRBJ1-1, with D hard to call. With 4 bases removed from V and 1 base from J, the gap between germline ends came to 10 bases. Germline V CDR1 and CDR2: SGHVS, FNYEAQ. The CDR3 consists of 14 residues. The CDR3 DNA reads TGTGCCAGCAGCTCTCCCTGGAGGAACACTGAAGCTTTCTTT. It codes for CASSSPWRNTEAFF.

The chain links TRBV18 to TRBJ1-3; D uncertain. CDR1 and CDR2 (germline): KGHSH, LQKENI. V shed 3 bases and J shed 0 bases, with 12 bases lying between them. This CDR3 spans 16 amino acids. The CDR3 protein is CASSPKLADSGNTIYF. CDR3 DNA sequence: TGTGCCAGCTCACCGAAATTGGCTGACTCTGGAAACACCATATATTTT.

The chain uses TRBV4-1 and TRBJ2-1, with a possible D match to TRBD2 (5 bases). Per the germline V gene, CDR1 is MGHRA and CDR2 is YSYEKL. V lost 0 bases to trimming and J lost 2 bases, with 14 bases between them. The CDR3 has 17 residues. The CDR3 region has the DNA TGCGCCAGCAGCCAAGATCCGAGGCGGGTTACCTACAATGAGCAGTTCTTC. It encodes CASSQDPRRVTYNEQFF.

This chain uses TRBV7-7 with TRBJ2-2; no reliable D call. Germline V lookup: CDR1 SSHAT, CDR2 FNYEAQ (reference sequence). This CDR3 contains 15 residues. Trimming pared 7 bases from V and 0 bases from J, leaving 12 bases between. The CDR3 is CASTPDTANTGELFF. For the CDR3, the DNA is TGTGCCAGCACCCCCGACACCGCGAACACCGGGGAGCTGTTTTTT.